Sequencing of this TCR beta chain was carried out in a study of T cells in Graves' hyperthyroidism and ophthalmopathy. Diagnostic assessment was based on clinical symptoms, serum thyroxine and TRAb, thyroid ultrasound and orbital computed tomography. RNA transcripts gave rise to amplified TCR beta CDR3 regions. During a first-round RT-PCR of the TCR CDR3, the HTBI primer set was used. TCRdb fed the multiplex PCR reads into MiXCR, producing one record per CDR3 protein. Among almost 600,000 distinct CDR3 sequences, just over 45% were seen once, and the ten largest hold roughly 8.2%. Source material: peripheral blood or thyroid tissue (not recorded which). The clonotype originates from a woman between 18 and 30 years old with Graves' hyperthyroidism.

The CDR3 protein is CASSYSIGTSYEQYF. CDR3 DNA: TGTGCCAGCAGTTACTCGATAGGGACCTCCTACGAGCAGTACTTC. This rearrangement joins TRBV6-5 to TRBJ2-7; D tentatively reads TRBD1 or TRBD2 (5 bases each). Trimming took 0 bases from V and 0 from J, leaving 9 bases between them. CDR1 is MNHEY, CDR2 SVGAGI, per germline. CDR3 size: 15 residues.